Listed below are T cell receptor beta chains from one sample, sequenced in a study of T cell changes during pregnancy in multiple sclerosis. Profiling relied on immunoSEQ multiplex PCR, and the TCRdb table lists in-frame clones only, not all of them. The data contain about 94,000 clones, around 94% of them singletons. This material consisted of peripheral blood, taken in the third trimester of pregnancy. The receptors come from a female donor with multiple sclerosis, enrolled in a pregnancy study. The CDR3 runs from the conserved cysteine through the conserved F or W. D genes are given only for firm matches. Clone size appears in some rows only: once, few, many, or a class for an expanded clone.

>NA|TRBV7-9|TRBJ1-2|NA
CASSLSGGSAYGYTF
TGTGCCAGCAGCCTAAGCGGGGGCTCAGCGTATGGCTACACCTTC
>once|TRBV4-1|TRBJ2-3|TRBD2
CASSQGLAGGGTQYF
TGCGCCAGCAGCCAGGGACTAGCGGGAGGAGGTACGCAGTATTTT
>NA|TRBV5-4|TRBJ2-1|NA
CASSFPDSSYNEQFF
TGTGCCAGCAGCTTCCCAGACAGTTCCTACAATGAGCAGTTCTTC
>NA|TRBV25-1|TRBJ2-7|TRBD1
CASSHRDRDLYEQYF
TGTGCCAGCAGTCACCGGGACAGGGACCTCTACGAGCAGTACTTC
>NA|TRBV5-6|TRBJ1-2|TRBD1
CASTRDRGLLYGYTF
TGTGCCAGCACCCGGGACAGGGGGCTCCTCTATGGCTACACCTTC
>NA|TRBV15|TRBJ2-7|NA
CATSGGQTPYEQYF
TGTGCCACCAGCGGAGGACAGACACCGTACGAGCAGTACTTC
>NA|TRBV7-6|TRBJ1-2|NA
CASSSSRGSYGYTF
TGTGCCAGCAGCTCCTCAAGGGGGAGCTATGGCTACACCTTC
>NA|TRBV4-1|TRBJ1-5|NA
CASSPRTDNAPQHF
TGCGCCAGCAGCCCTAGGACAGACAACGCGCCCCAGCATTTT
>NA|TRBV6-1|TRBJ1-1|NA
CASSVKWGGNTEAFF
TGTGCCAGCAGTGTTAAATGGGGCGGGAACACTGAAGCTTTCTTT
>NA|TRBV13|TRBJ2-5|TRBD2
CASSPTLPTSGFPEETQYF
TGTGCCAGCAGCCCTACCTTGCCGACTAGCGGGTTCCCCGAGGAGACCCAGTACTTC
>NA|TRBV6-5|TRBJ1-1|NA
CASSPWGENTEAFF
TGTGCCAGCAGTCCATGGGGGGAAAACACTGAAGCTTTCTTT
>NA|TRBV5-1|TRBJ2-7|NA
CASSLALQGNEQYF
TGCGCCAGCAGCTTGGCATTACAGGGAAACGAGCAGTACTTC
>NA|TRBV27|TRBJ1-4|NA
CASRPGSNEKLFF
TGTGCCAGCAGACCGGGATCTAATGAAAAACTGTTTTTT
>NA|TRBV5-1|TRBJ2-3|NA
CASSLAAASTDTQYF
TGCGCCAGCAGCTTGGCGGCGGCTAGCACAGATACGCAGTATTTT
>NA|TRBV7-2|TRBJ2-3|NA
CASSLDNRRADTQYF
TGTGCCAGCAGCTTAGATAATCGGAGGGCAGATACGCAGTATTTT
>NA|TRBV19|TRBJ2-7|NA
CASSIASDRAYEQYF
TGTGCCAGTAGTATAGCGTCGGACAGAGCCTACGAGCAGTACTTC
>NA|TRBV6-4|TRBJ1-2|TRBD1
CASSPGTGGLSAYGYTF
TGTGCCAGCAGTCCGGGGACAGGGGGTCTATCTGCCTATGGCTACACCTTC
>NA|TRBV5-1|TRBJ1-3|TRBD1
CASSLSSGTGSGNTIYF
TGCGCCAGCAGCTTGTCCTCCGGGACAGGTTCTGGAAACACCATATATTTT
>NA|TRBV28|TRBJ1-1|NA
CASSPTGYTEAFF
TGTGCCAGCAGTCCCACGGGGTACACTGAAGCTTTCTTT
>once|TRBV27|TRBJ2-7|TRBD2
CASSLDGSGSLPAYEQYF
TGTGCCAGCAGTTTAGACGGTAGCGGGAGCCTGCCGGCCTACGAGCAGTACTTC
>NA|TRBV6-5|TRBJ2-7|NA
CASSWERSYEQYF
TGTGCCAGCAGTTGGGAGAGATCTTACGAGCAGTACTTC
>NA|TRBV18|TRBJ2-1|TRBD2
CASSPATSGRFNEQFF
TGTGCCAGCTCACCCGCGACTAGCGGGAGGTTCAATGAGCAGTTCTTC
>NA|TRBV5-1|TRBJ2-6|TRBD1
CASSFQTGSSGANVLTF
TGCGCCAGCAGCTTCCAGACAGGGAGCTCTGGGGCCAACGTCCTGACTTTC
>NA|TRBV19|TRBJ1-1|NA
CASSNRALNTEAFF
TGTGCCAGTAGCAACAGGGCATTGAACACTGAAGCTTTCTTT
>NA|TRBV6-5|TRBJ2-7|TRBD1
CATIAGTGRHEQYF
TGTGCCACGATAGCCGGGACAGGGAGACACGAGCAGTACTTC
>few|TRBV25-1|TRBJ1-1|NA
CASSPNVGGKNTEAFF
TGTGCCAGCAGCCCGAATGTGGGGGGAAAGAACACTGAAGCTTTCTTT
>NA|TRBV27|TRBJ1-5|NA
CASSFAGDQPQHF
TGTGCCAGCAGTTTTGCGGGGGATCAGCCCCAGCATTTT
>NA|TRBV5-6|TRBJ1-2|NA
CASSLDPSLTANYGYTF
TGTGCCAGCAGCTTGGATCCCAGCTTAACAGCTAACTATGGCTACACCTTC
>NA|TRBV7-7|TRBJ2-3|NA
CASSPSGTDTQYF
TGTGCCAGCAGCCCTAGCGGCACAGATACGCAGTATTTT
>NA|TRBV28|TRBJ2-7|NA
CASRGWGTFPYEQYF
TGTGCCAGCAGGGGATGGGGGACATTCCCCTACGAGCAGTACTTC
>NA|TRBV27|TRBJ2-3|NA
CASQVGQTTFADTQYF
TGTGCCAGCCAGGTTGGGCAGACTACCTTTGCGGATACGCAGTATTTT
>NA|TRBV6-1|TRBJ1-2|NA
CASVGQLGGNYGYTF
TGTGCCAGCGTTGGACAGCTAGGAGGTAACTATGGCTACACCTTC
>NA|TRBV2|TRBJ1-2|TRBD1
CASLYWDRGRSVYTF
TGTGCCAGCCTTTATTGGGACAGGGGGCGATCCGTCTACACCTTC
>NA|TRBV5-1|TRBJ2-5|NA
CASSLEGGGPRETQYF
TGCGCCAGCAGCTTGGAAGGGGGAGGGCCCAGGGAGACCCAGTACTTC
>NA|TRBV30|TRBJ1-1|NA
CALQVFDTEAFF
TGTGCCTTACAGGTTTTCGACACTGAAGCTTTCTTT
>NA|TRBV7-9|TRBJ2-1|NA
CASSLGAQTSNEQFF
TGTGCCAGCAGCTTAGGGGCCCAAACTTCCAATGAGCAGTTCTTC
>NA|TRBV30|TRBJ2-1|TRBD2
CAWILRTSGYNEQFF
TGTGCCTGGATATTACGGACTAGCGGCTACAATGAGCAGTTCTTC
>NA|TRBV10-2|TRBJ2-4|TRBD2
CASSVPERDNIQYF
TGCGCCAGCAGCGTACCGGAGCGGGACAACATTCAGTACTTC
>NA|TRBV5-1|TRBJ1-4|NA
CASSLVPSKRATNEKLFF
TGCGCCAGCAGCTTGGTCCCCTCAAAACGCGCAACTAATGAAAAACTGTTTTTT
>NA|TRBV19|TRBJ2-7|TRBD1
CASSIGTGAYEQYF
TGTGCCAGTAGTATCGGGACAGGAGCCTACGAGCAGTACTTC
>NA|TRBV5-1|TRBJ2-5|NA
CASSLNVGASETQYF
TGCGCCAGCAGCTTGAATGTGGGAGCTTCGGAGACCCAGTACTTC
>NA|TRBV7-2|TRBJ1-5|NA
CASSLGDNIGNQPQHF
TGTGCCAGCAGCTTGGGGGACAATATCGGCAATCAGCCCCAGCATTTT
>NA|TRBV6-6|TRBJ2-7|NA
CASSYSGGGTYEQYF
TGTGCCAGCAGTTACTCTGGAGGAGGGACCTACGAGCAGTACTTC
>NA|TRBV6-5|TRBJ1-1|NA
CASSFDGGNTEAFF
TGTGCCAGCAGTTTCGACGGAGGGAACACTGAAGCTTTCTTT
>NA|TRBV6-4|TRBJ1-1|NA
CASRATGSAEAFF
TGTGCCAGCAGGGCAACAGGGTCCGCTGAAGCTTTCTTT
>NA|TRBV5-1|TRBJ2-1|TRBD2
CASREGTSAFNEQFF
TGCGCCAGCAGGGAGGGGACTAGCGCATTCAATGAGCAGTTCTTC